The clone carrying this T cell receptor (beta chain) was seen a single time. Its antigen is as yet unknown. The V end was cut by 1 base, the J end by 6 bases, with 7 bases between. This CDR3 has 12 residues. Germline CDR1 LNHDA, CDR2 SQIVND (reference sequence). The sample comes from a study of untreated major depressive disorder. Study-wide findings and caveats: TRBV05-01 (Vbeta 5.1) usage was higher in CD4+ T cells of depressed patients than controls. The small study sample limits how generally findings apply. Only three preselected Vbeta families were compared in sequencing. Differences in TRBV25-01 and TRBV02-01 usage did not reach significance.

Clones were sequenced by immunoSEQ multiplex PCR, and TCRdb holds only the in-frame ones, with some missing. The sample records 15,000 to 25,000 clones, roughly 84% being singletons. The V gene is TRBV19, the J gene TRBJ2-7; D call uncertain. The sequence came from a woman aged 30 to 39 in good health. The sequencing input was CD4+ T cells from PBMCs. CDR3 coding DNA: TGTGCCAGTAGTATAGGGCTGGGCGAGCAGTACTTC. It encodes CASSIGLGEQYF.